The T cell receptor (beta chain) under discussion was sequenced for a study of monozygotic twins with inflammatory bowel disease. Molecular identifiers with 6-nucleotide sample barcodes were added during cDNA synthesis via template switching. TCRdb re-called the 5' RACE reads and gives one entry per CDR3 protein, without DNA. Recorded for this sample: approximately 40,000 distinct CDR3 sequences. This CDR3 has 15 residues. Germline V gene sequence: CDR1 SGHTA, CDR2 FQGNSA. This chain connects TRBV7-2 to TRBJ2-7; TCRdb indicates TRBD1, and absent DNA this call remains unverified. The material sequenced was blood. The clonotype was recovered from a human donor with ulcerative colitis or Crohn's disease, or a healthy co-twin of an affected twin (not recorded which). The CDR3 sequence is CASSLEGTGRHEQYF.